The clone carrying this T cell receptor (gamma chain) was detected only a few times. Its antigen is not identified. A far larger clone is off by one base, so a read error is likely. Other DNA sequences in the sample encode the same CDR3. This entry comes from a study of γδ T cells in repeated Plasmodium falciparum infection. Background on the study: Donors had four controlled P. falciparum NF54 infections over roughly 590 days. Study-wide points: The Malian cohort came from a small rural village of predominantly one ethnic group. Repeated controlled infections reportedly drove waves of new clonotype selection in Vdelta2-negative, mostly Vdelta1+, gammadelta repertoires. Vgamma9/Vdelta2+ repertoires stayed stably polyclonal over time and infection.

Flow sorting of PBMC yielded separate Vgamma9/Vdelta2+ and Vdelta2-negative gammadelta T cell populations for bulk repertoire analysis. J lost 4 bases, V lost 4 bases, and 7 bases had no gene match. CDR1 and CDR2 from the germline V gene are GITISATS and ISYDGTV (reference sequence). The CDR3 sequence is 17 residues long. TCRdb ran CATT on the multiplex PCR reads. In the table there are 11,000 to 15,000 gamma-chain clones, around 1.6% of which are singletons. The receptor was derived from a pool of human donors (malaria-infected and uninfected, not separated). Sequencing used gamma-delta T cells from blood. The rearrangement joins TRGV9 to TRGJP. No J gene was available from TCRdb, and it was assigned here by a germline match of the DNA. In DNA form, the CDR3 reads TGTGCCTTGTGGGAACTACATCAAGAGTTGGGCAAAAAAATCAAGGTATTT. It specifies CALWELHQELGKKIKVF.